Listed below are T cell receptor beta chains from one sample, sequenced in a study of CD4 T cell repertoires in COVID-19. This table comes from immunoSEQ multiplex PCR, and its TCRdb copy is limited to in-frame clones, with some not included. The sample gives about 24,000 clones, 93% of which show up once; less than 0.75% is in the top ten. Sample: circulating follicular helper CD4+ T cells (cTfh) from blood, taken before the COVID-19 pandemic. The receptors were gathered from a human donor who had COVID-19. Both conserved end residues are part of each CDR3. A D gene is named only where the DNA matches it firmly. Clone size is stated in some rows and not others, as once, few, many or a class when expanded.

d_gene	j_gene	abundance	v_gene	CDR3aa	CDR3nt
NA	TRBJ1-1	few	TRBV5-1	CASSLRDKNTEAFF	TGCGCCAGCAGCCTCCGGGACAAGAACACTGAAGCTTTCTTT
NA	TRBJ1-4	few	TRBV6-1	CATRVRDLANEKLFF	TGTGCCACCCGGGTCAGGGATTTGGCTAATGAAAAACTGTTTTTT
NA	TRBJ1-2	NA	TRBV28	CASSPTQGAYGYTF	TGTGCCAGCAGTCCGACACAGGGAGCCTATGGCTACACCTTC
NA	TRBJ2-7	NA	TRBV6-5	CASSYGKGETYEQYF	TGTGCCAGCAGTTACGGGAAGGGGGAGACCTACGAGCAGTACTTC
TRBD1	TRBJ1-1	NA	TRBV19	CASSLQGSTEAFF	TGTGCCAGTAGTTTACAGGGGAGCACTGAAGCTTTCTTT
TRBD1	TRBJ2-1	NA	TRBV5-1	CASSSTGGNYNEQFF	TGCGCCAGCAGCTCGACAGGGGGCAATTACAATGAGCAGTTCTTC
TRBD2	TRBJ2-3	NA	TRBV2	CASRLTSGGDTQYF	TGTGCCAGCAGGCTGACTAGCGGAGGCGATACGCAGTATTTT
TRBD1	TRBJ1-4	NA	TRBV18	CASSPGTANEKLFF	TGTGCCAGCTCACCCGGGACAGCTAATGAAAAACTGTTTTTT
NA	TRBJ1-3	NA	TRBV5-1	CASSLGQSSINTIYF	TGCGCCAGCAGCTTGGGGCAGTCTTCGATAAACACCATATATTTT
TRBD1	TRBJ1-5	NA	TRBV2	CASSPGQAQPQHF	TGTGCCAGCAGTCCTGGACAGGCTCAGCCCCAGCATTTT
TRBD2	TRBJ2-3	NA	TRBV7-9	CASSPLSGGGYDTQYF	TGTGCCAGCAGCCCGCTTAGCGGGGGGGGTTATGATACGCAGTATTTT
NA	TRBJ2-1	NA	TRBV7-3	CASSLSGLRNEQFF	TGTGCCAGCAGCTTATCGGGACTCAGAAATGAGCAGTTCTTC
TRBD1	TRBJ1-2	NA	TRBV7-9	CASSQGAGGRGGYTF	TGTGCCAGCAGCCAGGGGGCGGGGGGGCGCGGAGGCTACACCTTC
TRBD2	TRBJ2-1	NA	TRBV11-2	CASSSSSGSYNEQFF	TGTGCCAGCAGCTCGTCTAGCGGGTCTTACAATGAGCAGTTCTTC
TRBD1	TRBJ1-4	NA	TRBV5-1	CASSRDRAATNEKLFF	TGCGCCAGCAGCCGGGACAGGGCCGCAACTAATGAAAAACTGTTTTTT
NA	TRBJ1-5	once	TRBV28	CASSTTGSNQPQHF	TGTGCCAGCAGTACGACAGGTAGCAATCAGCCCCAGCATTTT
TRBD1	TRBJ1-5	NA	TRBV5-1	CASSPGTEENQPQHF	TGCGCCAGCAGCCCGGGGACAGAAGAGAATCAGCCCCAGCATTTT
TRBD1	TRBJ1-2	NA	TRBV6-1	CASENRGAYGYTF	TGTGCCAGTGAGAACAGGGGGGCCTATGGCTACACCTTC
NA	TRBJ1-5	NA	TRBV19	CASSIVLDSVNQPQHF	TGTGCCAGTAGTATAGTTTTGGACAGTGTGAATCAGCCCCAGCATTTT
TRBD2	TRBJ2-7	few	TRBV18	CASSRGDYQYF	TGTGCCAGCTCACGAGGGGACTACCAGTACTTC
TRBD1	TRBJ1-2	NA	TRBV10-2	CASSSDRVGYGYTF	TGCGCCAGCAGTTCAGACAGGGTGGGGTATGGCTACACCTTC
TRBD1	TRBJ2-2	once	TRBV7-8	CASIDRETNTGELFF	TGTGCCAGCATCGACAGGGAAACGAACACCGGGGAGCTGTTTTTT
NA	TRBJ2-2	once	TRBV5-6	CASSSLNTGELFF	TGTGCCAGCAGCTCCTTGAACACCGGGGAGCTGTTTTTT
NA	TRBJ1-6	NA	TRBV5-5	CASSLQGLKSISYNSPLHF	TGTGCCAGCAGCTTGCAGGGTTTAAAGAGCATATCCTATAATTCACCCCTCCACTTT
NA	TRBJ1-1	NA	TRBV7-8	CASSLSREAFF	TGTGCCAGCAGCTTAAGCCGTGAAGCTTTCTTT
NA	TRBJ2-7	NA	TRBV7-2	CASSFDTASYEQYF	TGTGCCAGCAGCTTCGACACCGCATCCTACGAGCAGTACTTC
TRBD1	TRBJ2-5	NA	TRBV7-9	CASSLPGQVQETQYF	TGTGCCAGCAGCTTACCTGGACAGGTCCAAGAGACCCAGTACTTC
NA	TRBJ2-3	NA	TRBV11-3	CASSRDFYTDTQYF	TGTGCCAGCAGCCGGGACTTCTACACAGATACGCAGTATTTT
NA	TRBJ1-2	NA	TRBV29-1	CSVGDTPRGRGYTF	TGCAGCGTCGGGGACACCCCCAGGGGTCGTGGCTACACCTTC
NA	TRBJ2-1	NA	TRBV9	CASSVVEGNSYNEQFF	TGTGCCAGCAGCGTAGTTGAGGGAAATTCCTACAATGAGCAGTTCTTC
NA	TRBJ2-3	once	TRBV6-5	CASSYGVIRTDTQYF	TGTGCCAGCAGTTACGGAGTCATCCGCACAGATACGCAGTATTTT
TRBD2	TRBJ2-5	NA	TRBV29-1	CSAGTSGAGGETQYF	TGCAGCGCCGGGACTAGCGGGGCAGGGGGCGAGACCCAGTACTTC
TRBD2	TRBJ2-7	NA	TRBV5-1	CASSSGGGSYEQYF	TGCGCCAGCTCTAGCGGGGGGGGGTCCTACGAGCAGTACTTC
NA	TRBJ1-2	NA	TRBV5-6	CASSRGGGPSF	TGTGCCAGCAGCCGAGGGGGGGGGCCCTCCTTC
NA	TRBJ2-3	NA	TRBV6-1	CATRPGEGRQYF	TGTGCCACCCGCCCAGGGGAGGGGAGGCAGTATTTT
NA	TRBJ2-5	NA	TRBV5-4	CASSLEVGGQETQYF	TGTGCCAGCAGCTTGGAGGTGGGGGGCCAAGAGACCCAGTACTTC
TRBD1	TRBJ1-5	NA	TRBV6-1	CASSETGDNQPQHF	TGTGCCAGCAGTGAAACAGGGGACAATCAGCCCCAGCATTTT
NA	TRBJ1-1	NA	TRBV25-1	CASERGGGNTEAFF	TGTGCCTCCGAACGGGGAGGGGGAAACACTGAAGCTTTCTTT
TRBD1	TRBJ2-2	NA	TRBV27	CASSLSRGQGNTGELFF	TGTGCCAGCAGTTTATCGAGGGGACAGGGGAACACCGGGGAGCTGTTTTTT
TRBD1	TRBJ2-2	NA	TRBV5-1	CASSLKGQENTGELFF	TGCGCCAGCAGCTTAAAGGGACAGGAAAACACCGGGGAGCTGTTTTTT
NA	TRBJ1-1	NA	TRBV6-6	CASSYGKNTEAFF	TGTGCCAGCAGTTACGGCAAGAACACTGAAGCTTTCTTT
NA	TRBJ2-7	NA	TRBV28	CASSLRGRMYEQYF	TGTGCCAGCAGTCTCAGGGGAAGGATGTACGAGCAGTACTTC
NA	TRBJ1-4	few	TRBV9	CASSVDPGQSEKLFF	TGTGCCAGCAGCGTCGATCCGGGTCAGAGTGAAAAACTGTTTTTT
TRBD1	TRBJ1-3	few	TRBV6-1	CASMGTGLGNTIYF	TGTGCCAGCATGGGGACAGGGCTTGGAAACACCATATATTTT
TRBD2	TRBJ2-3	NA	TRBV19	CASSIGPPRASGGIGDTQYF	TGTGCCAGTAGTATAGGTCCCCCCCGCGCTAGCGGGGGGATAGGAGATACGCAGTATTTT
NA	TRBJ2-1	NA	TRBV11-2	CASSSEKSRDEQFF	TGTGCCAGCAGCTCAGAGAAATCGAGGGATGAGCAGTTCTTC
TRBD2	TRBJ2-7	NA	TRBV7-2	CASSFRGGSTYEQYF	TGTGCCAGCAGCTTCCGGGGCGGGAGTACTTACGAGCAGTACTTC